The clone carrying this T cell receptor (beta chain) has a handful of counts. As yet, its antigen is unknown. Germline CDR1 SQVTM, CDR2 ANQGSEA. V was pared by 5 bases and J by 0 bases, with 5 bases between. CDR3 length: 11 residues. Attachment of unique molecular identifiers to individual cDNA molecules was performed. TCRdb re-analysed the 5' RACE reads in MiXCR, keeping a single row per CDR3 protein. The sample lists tens of thousands of distinct CDR3 sequences; over 13% were seen once. The data belong to a study of early T cells in non-severe SARS-CoV-2 infection. In the study overall: The input, bulk RNA from unsorted whole blood, was sequenced, and chains were unpaired. Study-level findings and limits: A preference for anti-spike CD8 responses marked VDJdb matching, which missed private and CD4 specificities.

The chain uses TRBV29-1 and TRBJ2-7; D is unresolved. The TCR originated in an adult who was a healthcare worker with PCR-confirmed SARS-CoV-2 infection or an uninfected control (not recorded which). The sequences come from whole blood, collected at baseline. The CDR3 sequence is CSVLFSYEQYF. The CDR3 nucleotides read TGCAGCGTTCTATTCTCCTACGAGCAGTACTTC.